Presented here are 24 T cell receptor beta chains from one specimen sequenced in a study of blood T cell repertoires in COVID-19. Assay: immunoSEQ multiplex PCR; the TCRdb copy retains only in-frame clones and omits some. This table has 50,000 to 65,000 clones, approximately 88% appearing once. Material: peripheral blood. These receptors came from a human donor in a cohort sampled during active COVID-19.

The V gene is TRBV19, the J gene TRBJ1-1; TRBD1 agrees at 9 bases. Trimming at V came to 1 base and at J to 5 bases, leaving 2 bases not matched to a gene. Germline V gives CDR1 LNHDA, CDR2 SQIVND (reference sequence). CDR3 length: 14 amino acids. The CDR3: CASSIVQGATEAFF. CDR3 nucleotides: TGTGCCAGTAGTATAGTACAGGGGGCGACTGAAGCTTTCTTT.

The V gene is TRBV4-3, the J gene TRBJ2-6; no clear D. V was clipped by 4 bases and J by 1 base, with 8 bases between them. The CDR3 is 15 residues long. Germline lookup yields CDR1 LGHNA and CDR2 YSLEER. The CDR3 coding sequence is TGCGCCAGCAGCCCTCTGACTTCTGGGGCCAACGTCCTGACTTTC. Encoded protein: CASSPLTSGANVLTF.

This chain uses TRBV7-9 with TRBJ1-1, with no clear D. V lost 3 bases and J 1 base, leaving 9 bases between the germline ends. The germline V gene has CDR1 SEHNR and CDR2 FQNEAQ (reference sequence). The CDR3 runs to 14 residues. CDR3 nucleotide sequence: TGTGCCAGCAGCTTCCGGGAGGGGAACACTGAAGCTTTCTTT. This codes for CASSFREGNTEAFF.

This chain connects TRBV6-2 or TRBV6-3 to TRBJ2-7; no reliable D call. There are 11 residues in the CDR3. CDR1 is MNHEY and CDR2 is SVGEGT in the germline V gene. V was cut by 3 bases and J by 2 bases, with 2 bases left in between. CDR3 nucleotides: TGTGCCAGCAGTTATACCTACGAGCAGTACTTC. The encoded protein is CASSYTYEQYF.

This clone has only one observation. V and J are TRBV7-9 and TRBJ2-7, with 10 bases aligning to TRBD2. CDR1 SEHNR and CDR2 FQNEAQ come from the germline V gene (reference sequence). Unmatched junction bases numbered 6, after V lost 5 bases and J lost 5 bases. The CDR3 consists of 14 residues. The CDR3 spells CASSELAGRDEQYF. The CDR3 coding sequence is TGTGCCAGCAGCGAACTAGCGGGAAGGGACGAGCAGTACTTC.

This chain links TRBV6-1 with TRBJ1-3, with 7 bases that match TRBD1. CDR1 and CDR2 from the germline V gene are MNHNS and SASEGT. Unmatched junction bases numbered 6, after V lost 1 base and J lost 0 bases. The CDR3 loop spans 17 amino acids. This chain's CDR3 is CASSEDRQGVSGNTIYF. In DNA form, the CDR3 reads TGTGCCAGCAGTGAAGATAGGCAGGGGGTCTCTGGAAACACCATATATTTT.

The CDR3 spells CASSTPSGTDTQYF. The CDR3 region has the DNA TGTGCCAGCAGTACCCCTAGCGGCACAGATACGCAGTATTTT. V and J are TRBV27 and TRBJ2-3, with D tentatively TRBD2 (6 bases). The CDR3 has 14 amino acids. The V and J ends lost 5 bases and 1 base respectively, with 10 bases between them. Germline loops: CDR1 MNHEY, CDR2 SMNVEV (reference sequence).

This clone showed up just once. The rearrangement joins TRBV7-9 to TRBJ2-7; D unresolved. Trimming removed 2 bases from V and 0 bases from J, with 5 bases in between. CDR1 and CDR2 (germline): SEHNR, FQNEAQ (reference sequence). This CDR3 has 13 amino acids. The CDR3 DNA follows: TGTGCCAGCAGCTTATCTAGCTCCTACGAGCAGTACTTC. This codes for CASSLSSSYEQYF.

Concerning this clone itself: The germline gene is not matched at one end of the junction; a read error may be the cause. The rearrangement uses TRBV28 and TRBJ2-7, with D maybe TRBD1 (6 bases). Germline V CDR1 and CDR2: MDHEN, SYDVKM. This CDR3 has 12 amino acids. The CDR3 protein is CASSWSTRTAEF. The CDR3 DNA reads as TGTGCCAGCAGTTGGTCCACCCGGACAGCGGAGTTC.

The chain uses TRBV5-1 and TRBJ1-4, with 9 bases aligning to TRBD1. The trim removed 1 base at V and 4 bases at J, leaving 2 bases unmatched. CDR1 and CDR2 from the germline V gene are SGHRS and YFSETQ. The CDR3 totals 15 residues. The CDR3 reads CASSLRTGVNEKLFF. The CDR3 DNA reads as TGCGCCAGCAGCTTGAGGACAGGGGTTAATGAAAAACTGTTTTTT.

This chain uses TRBV6-2 or TRBV6-3 with TRBJ2-5, with TRBD1 identical over 7 bases. Germline V gene sequence: CDR1 MNHEY, CDR2 SVGEGT. V trimming: 2 bases; J trimming: 1 base; junction bases outside the gene matches: 1. This CDR3 is 14 amino acids long. CDR3 amino acids: CASSYGTAQETQYF. The CDR3 DNA follows: TGTGCCAGCAGTTACGGGACAGCCCAAGAGACCCAGTACTTC.

The rearrangement uses TRBV19 and TRBJ1-5; D call uncertain. The CDR3 contains 12 residues. The V end lost 4 bases, the J end lost 5 bases, and 6 bases lay between the germline ends. CDR1 is LNHDA and CDR2 is SQIVND in the germline V gene (reference sequence). CDR3 nucleotides: TGTGCCAGTAGTAACACCTATCAGCCCCAGCATTTT. This sequence encodes CASSNTYQPQHF.

The chain employs TRBV5-5 and TRBJ2-1; D is undetermined. V lost 3 bases to trimming and J lost 6 bases, with 10 bases between them. CDR3 length: 13 residues. Per the germline V gene, CDR1 is SGHKS and CDR2 is YYEKEE (reference sequence). The CDR3 loop reads CASSSDTRNEQFF. The CDR3 nucleotides read TGTGCCAGCAGCTCCGACACGCGCAATGAGCAGTTCTTC. Filled out from reference TRBV5-5 and TRBJ2-1, the complete variable domain reads DAGVTQSPTHLIKTRGQQVTLRCSPISGHKSVSWYQQVLGQGPQFIFQYYEKEERGRGNFPDRFSARQFPNYSSELNVNALLLGDSALYLCASSSDTRNEQFFGPGTRLTVL.

The J gene is TRBJ2-3, the V gene TRBV6-5; tentative D call: TRBD2 (7 bases). Germline V lookup: CDR1 MNHEY, CDR2 SVGAGI. Trimming pared 6 bases from V and 3 bases from J, leaving 16 bases between. There are 15 residues in the CDR3. The chain's CDR3 is CASSSSRGGTDTQYF. The CDR3 nucleotides are TGTGCCAGCAGCTCTAGTAGGGGGGGGACAGATACGCAGTATTTT.

The chain employs TRBV3-1 (or the pseudogene TRBV3-2) and TRBJ2-7, with D possibly matching TRBD1 (6 bases). CDR1 and CDR2 (germline): LGHDT, YNNKEL (reference sequence). The CDR3 has 15 amino acids. Trimming shortened V by 4 bases and J by 2 bases, and 15 bases separated the two germline ends. The CDR3 region is CASSRSDSRPYEQYF. CDR3 nucleotide sequence: TGTGCCAGCAGCCGATCGGACAGCCGCCCCTACGAGCAGTACTTC.

The V and J genes are TRBV9 and TRBJ2-7, with D possibly matching TRBD1 (6 bases). Between the trimmed V and J ends, which lost 4 bases and 3 bases, there was a span of 17 bases. The CDR3 contains 15 residues. Germline V gene sequence: CDR1 SGDLS, CDR2 YYNGEE. The DNA for the CDR3 is TGTGCCAGCAGCCCTAGACAGGATGTAGTCTACGAGCAGTACTTC. Its protein is CASSPRQDVVYEQYF.

The chain couples TRBV11-2 to TRBJ2-7, with D maybe TRBD2 (6 bases). CDR3 length: 12 amino acids. Germline V CDR1 and CDR2: SGHAT, FQNNGV. The V end lost 4 bases, the J end lost 7 bases, and 11 bases lay between the germline ends. The CDR3, as DNA: TGTGCCAGCAGCTACGGGGGAAGGGAGCAGTACTTC. Residues: CASSYGGREQYF.

This clone was detected a few times. V usage is TRBV9 and J usage is TRBJ1-2, with D possibly being TRBD1 (6 bases). V was pared by 4 bases and J by 8 bases, with 18 bases between. Germline assignment: CDR1 SGDLS and CDR2 YYNGEE. CDR3 length: 14 amino acids. The chain's CDR3 is CASSHGTPLRGYTF. The CDR3, as DNA: TGTGCCAGCAGCCATGGGACACCTCTCCGGGGCTACACCTTC.

In this sample, this clone turned up a few times. The J gene is TRBJ1-1, the V gene TRBV10-3, with D possibly matching TRBD1 (5 bases). The CDR3 has 13 residues. CDR1 is ENHRY, CDR2 SYGVKD, per germline. The V gene lost 11 bases and the J gene lost 6 bases, with 19 bases spanning the gap. CDR3: CASSRVTGAEAFF. The CDR3 DNA sequence: TGTGCCTCATCCAGGGTCACGGGCGCTGAAGCTTTCTTT.

This chain joins TRBV12-3 or TRBV12-4 and TRBJ1-1; tentative D call: TRBD1 (6 bases). Between the trimmed V and J ends, which lost 5 bases and 5 bases, there was a span of 12 bases. The CDR3 is made up of 13 amino acids. The CDR3 nucleotides are TGTGCCAGCAGTGTGAGGGGGAGAACTGAAGCTTTCTTT. Amino acids: CASSVRGRTEAFF.

The chain couples TRBV6-5 to TRBJ2-5; 9 positions agree with TRBD1. Per germline, CDR1 MNHEY and CDR2 SVGAGI. V dropped 3 bases and J dropped 2; count of bases not matched to a gene: 7. The CDR3 runs to 16 residues. CDR3 region: CASSYGKDRGQETQYF. The CDR3 DNA reads as TGTGCCAGCAGTTATGGCAAGGACAGGGGACAAGAGACCCAGTACTTC.

This chain links TRBV7-3 with TRBJ2-1, with TRBD2 matching over 13 bases. The CDR3 length is 15 residues. V shed 5 bases, J shed 6 bases, and the junction held 4 bases outside the gene matches. CDR1 is SGHTA, CDR2 FQGTGA, per germline. The CDR3 region has the DNA TGTGCCAGCAGCACTAGCGGGGGGGCCGCCAATGAGCAGTTCTTC. Translating it yields CASSTSGGAANEQFF.

The chain employs TRBV7-9 and TRBJ2-3, with 11 positions matching TRBD2. Germline V lookup: CDR1 SEHNR, CDR2 FQNEAQ (reference sequence). Unmatched junction bases numbered 7, after V lost 4 bases and J lost 4 bases. The CDR3 sequence is 16 residues long. CDR3 in amino acids: CASSSYSGGAADTQYF. The CDR3 coding sequence is TGTGCCAGCAGCTCTTATAGCGGGGGGGCTGCAGATACGCAGTATTTT.

The chain couples TRBV24-1 to TRBJ2-2, with TRBD2 matching 9 bases. Germline-derived CDR1 and CDR2 are KGHDR and SFDVKD. There are 19 residues in the CDR3. V lost 1 base and J lost 7; bases outside the gene matches: 15. CDR3 bases: TGTGCCACCAGTGATTTCAGGGGAATAGCGGGAGAGATAAACGGGGAGCTGTTTTTT. Translated: CATSDFRGIAGEINGELFF.